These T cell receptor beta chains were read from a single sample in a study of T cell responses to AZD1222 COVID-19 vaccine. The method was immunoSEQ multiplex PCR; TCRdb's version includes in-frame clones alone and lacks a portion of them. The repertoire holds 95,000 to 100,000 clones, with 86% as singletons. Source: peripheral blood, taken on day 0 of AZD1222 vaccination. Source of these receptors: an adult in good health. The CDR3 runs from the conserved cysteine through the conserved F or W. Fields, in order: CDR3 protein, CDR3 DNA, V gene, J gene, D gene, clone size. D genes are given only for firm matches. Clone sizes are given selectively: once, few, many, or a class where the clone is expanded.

cdr3_aa: CASSPVGGEPGNTIYF
cdr3_nt: TGTGCCAGCAGCCCCGTGGGGGGGGAACCTGGAAACACCATATATTTT
v_call: TRBV3-1/TRBV3-2
j_call: TRBJ1-3
d_call: -
clone_size: once

cdr3_aa: CASSLNSGSVYEQYF
cdr3_nt: TGTGCCAGCAGCTTAAATAGCGGGAGTGTCTACGAGCAGTACTTC
v_call: TRBV7-3
j_call: TRBJ2-7
d_call: TRBD2
clone_size: -

cdr3_aa: CASSPRDARPQHF
cdr3_nt: TGTGCCAGCTCACCCAGGGACGCGCGGCCCCAGCATTTT
v_call: TRBV18
j_call: TRBJ1-5
d_call: -
clone_size: -

cdr3_aa: CSVLADGYTF
cdr3_nt: TGCAGCGTCCTAGCAGATGGCTACACCTTC
v_call: TRBV29-1
j_call: TRBJ1-2
d_call: -
clone_size: -

cdr3_aa: CASSQVGRGLNFYEQYF
cdr3_nt: TGTGCCAGCAGCCAAGTCGGGAGAGGGTTAAATTTTTACGAGCAGTACTTC
v_call: TRBV4-2
j_call: TRBJ2-7
d_call: -
clone_size: -

cdr3_aa: CASSTGFVGVGEGTEAFF
cdr3_nt: TGTGCCAGCTCAACGGGATTTGTGGGAGTCGGGGAAGGCACTGAAGCTTTCTTT
v_call: TRBV18
j_call: TRBJ1-1
d_call: -
clone_size: -

cdr3_aa: CASSFPGNRNSPLHF
cdr3_nt: TGTGCCAGCAGTTTTCCAGGGAATAGGAATTCACCCCTCCACTTT
v_call: TRBV28
j_call: TRBJ1-6
d_call: -
clone_size: -

cdr3_aa: CASSGVPNREGGYTF
cdr3_nt: TGTGCCAGCAGCGGGGTACCTAACAGGGAGGGAGGCTACACCTTC
v_call: TRBV6-5
j_call: TRBJ1-2
d_call: -
clone_size: once

cdr3_aa: CASSSGSYNEQFF
cdr3_nt: TGTGCCAGCAGTTCAGGGTCCTACAATGAGCAGTTCTTC
v_call: TRBV6-2/TRBV6-3
j_call: TRBJ2-1
d_call: -
clone_size: -

cdr3_aa: CASSFSGIAGRVGGYTF
cdr3_nt: TGTGCCAGCAGTTTTTCGGGAATTGCAGGGCGAGTAGGGGGCTACACCTTC
v_call: TRBV27
j_call: TRBJ1-2
d_call: -
clone_size: -

cdr3_aa: CASSIRSGGHEQYF
cdr3_nt: TGTGCCAGCAGCATTCGATCGGGGGGACACGAGCAGTACTTC
v_call: TRBV7-8
j_call: TRBJ2-7
d_call: TRBD2
clone_size: once

cdr3_aa: CASSLGLERYEQYF
cdr3_nt: TGTGCCAGCAGCCTCGGACTAGAACGGTACGAGCAGTACTTC
v_call: TRBV7-2
j_call: TRBJ2-7
d_call: TRBD2
clone_size: -

cdr3_aa: CASSPGENTEAFF
cdr3_nt: TGTGCCAGCAGCCCAGGGGAGAACACTGAAGCTTTCTTT
v_call: TRBV11-2
j_call: TRBJ1-1
d_call: -
clone_size: -

cdr3_aa: CASSQEGRTREQFF
cdr3_nt: TGTGCCAGCAGCCAAGAAGGGCGAACTAGGGAGCAGTTCTTC
v_call: TRBV4-2
j_call: TRBJ2-1
d_call: -
clone_size: few

cdr3_aa: CATSGNPDEQFF
cdr3_nt: TGTGCCACCAGCGGGAATCCCGATGAGCAGTTCTTC
v_call: TRBV24-1
j_call: TRBJ2-1
d_call: -
clone_size: -

cdr3_aa: CASSATSGRVHEQYF
cdr3_nt: TGTGCCAGCAGCGCCACTAGCGGGAGAGTCCACGAGCAGTACTTC
v_call: TRBV7-2
j_call: TRBJ2-7
d_call: TRBD2
clone_size: -

cdr3_aa: CASSYARNRGNSPLHF
cdr3_nt: TGTGCCAGCAGTTACGCTCGAAACAGGGGGAATTCACCCCTCCACTTT
v_call: TRBV6-5
j_call: TRBJ1-6
d_call: TRBD1
clone_size: -

cdr3_aa: CASSTQGNTEAFF
cdr3_nt: TGTGCCAGTAGTACGCAGGGGAACACTGAAGCTTTCTTT
v_call: TRBV19
j_call: TRBJ1-1
d_call: -
clone_size: once

cdr3_aa: CASSLIVGTGRQGGRVTEAFF
cdr3_nt: TGTGCCAGCAGTTTAATCGTCGGTACTGGTCGACAGGGGGGGAGGGTCACTGAAGCTTTCTTT
v_call: TRBV28
j_call: TRBJ1-1
d_call: TRBD1
clone_size: -

cdr3_aa: CASSLERSMSNQPQHF
cdr3_nt: TGTGCCAGCAGCTTGGAGAGGTCGATGAGCAATCAGCCCCAGCATTTT
v_call: TRBV5-5
j_call: TRBJ1-5
d_call: -
clone_size: -

cdr3_aa: CATTGPSGPQHF
cdr3_nt: TGTGCCACGACAGGGCCCAGTGGGCCCCAGCATTTT
v_call: TRBV24-1
j_call: TRBJ1-5
d_call: TRBD1
clone_size: -

cdr3_aa: CASSLGFGTHPKNQPQHF
cdr3_nt: TGTGCCAGCAGCTTGGGGTTCGGGACTCACCCAAAAAATCAGCCCCAGCATTTT
v_call: TRBV11-2
j_call: TRBJ1-5
d_call: -
clone_size: once

cdr3_aa: CASSQGDSSGNTIYF
cdr3_nt: TGCGCCAGCAGCCAAGGAGACAGCTCTGGAAACACCATATATTTT
v_call: TRBV4-3
j_call: TRBJ1-3
d_call: -
clone_size: few

cdr3_aa: CASSPLNNEQFF
cdr3_nt: TGTGCCAGCAGCCCTTTGAACAATGAGCAGTTCTTC
v_call: TRBV4-2
j_call: TRBJ2-1
d_call: -
clone_size: -

cdr3_aa: CASSSPGGGKNYGYTF
cdr3_nt: TGTGCCAGCAGCTCCCCGGGGGGGGGAAAGAACTATGGCTACACCTTC
v_call: TRBV5-5
j_call: TRBJ1-2
d_call: -
clone_size: -

cdr3_aa: CASSATPGTVGSPLHF
cdr3_nt: TGTGCCAGCAGCGCAACGCCAGGGACGGTTGGATCACCCCTCCACTTT
v_call: TRBV9
j_call: TRBJ1-6
d_call: -
clone_size: -

cdr3_aa: CATGRALPSEQFF
cdr3_nt: TGTGCCACCGGGAGGGCCCTCCCTAGTGAGCAGTTCTTC
v_call: TRBV24-1
j_call: TRBJ2-1
d_call: TRBD2
clone_size: -

cdr3_aa: CASSYSGGVVFF
cdr3_nt: TGTGCCAGCAGTTACTCGGGTGGGGTGGTGTTCTTC
v_call: TRBV6-2/TRBV6-3
j_call: TRBJ2-1
d_call: -
clone_size: -

cdr3_aa: CASSYSPGPPYNEQFF
cdr3_nt: TGTGCCAGCAGTTACTCTCCGGGGCCCCCTTACAATGAGCAGTTCTTC
v_call: TRBV6-6
j_call: TRBJ2-1
d_call: -
clone_size: -

cdr3_aa: CASSQGTVNEQFF
cdr3_nt: TGTGCCAGCAGCCAAGGGACAGTTAATGAGCAGTTCTTC
v_call: TRBV28
j_call: TRBJ2-1
d_call: TRBD1
clone_size: -

cdr3_aa: CASSRRDVSPLHF
cdr3_nt: TGTGCCAGTAGCCGAAGGGACGTCTCACCCCTCCACTTT
v_call: TRBV19
j_call: TRBJ1-6
d_call: -
clone_size: -

cdr3_aa: CASSVGTSGAETQYF
cdr3_nt: TGCGCCAGCAGCGTGGGGACTAGCGGAGCAGAGACCCAGTACTTC
v_call: TRBV5-1
j_call: TRBJ2-5
d_call: TRBD2
clone_size: -

cdr3_aa: CASTWTGGNQPQHF
cdr3_nt: TGTGCCAGCACCTGGACAGGGGGCAATCAGCCCCAGCATTTT
v_call: TRBV28
j_call: TRBJ1-5
d_call: TRBD1
clone_size: -

cdr3_aa: CASSLNPLGDSPLHF
cdr3_nt: TGTGCCAGCAGCTTAAATCCTCTCGGGGATTCACCCCTCCACTTT
v_call: TRBV7-3
j_call: TRBJ1-6
d_call: -
clone_size: -

cdr3_aa: CASSLNSPDYGYTF
cdr3_nt: TGCGCCAGCAGCTTAAACTCCCCGGACTATGGCTACACCTTC
v_call: TRBV5-1
j_call: TRBJ1-2
d_call: -
clone_size: -

cdr3_aa: CASSIPGGGEQYF
cdr3_nt: TGTGCCAGCAGTATTCCAGGGGGCGGGGAGCAGTACTTC
v_call: TRBV27
j_call: TRBJ2-7
d_call: TRBD1
clone_size: -

cdr3_aa: CAWSVEDEQFF
cdr3_nt: TGTGCCTGGAGTGTAGAGGATGAGCAGTTCTTC
v_call: TRBV30
j_call: TRBJ2-1
d_call: -
clone_size: -

cdr3_aa: CASSQEDRNNQPQHF
cdr3_nt: TGCGCCAGCAGCCAAGAGGACAGGAACAATCAGCCCCAGCATTTT
v_call: TRBV4-1
j_call: TRBJ1-5
d_call: TRBD1
clone_size: -

cdr3_aa: CASSLRIGGFSNSPLHF
cdr3_nt: TGTGCCAGCAGTTTACGGATAGGGGGCTTCAGTAATTCACCCCTCCACTTT
v_call: TRBV28
j_call: TRBJ1-6
d_call: TRBD1
clone_size: -

cdr3_aa: CASSLGLAYEQYF
cdr3_nt: TGTGCCAGCAGTTTAGGTCTAGCGTACGAGCAGTACTTC
v_call: TRBV28
j_call: TRBJ2-7
d_call: -
clone_size: few

cdr3_aa: CATSRDRGNTEAFF
cdr3_nt: TGTGCCACCAGCAGGGACAGGGGGAACACTGAAGCTTTCTTT
v_call: TRBV15
j_call: TRBJ1-1
d_call: TRBD1
clone_size: -